This TCR beta chain was recovered during a study of blood T cell repertoires in COVID-19. Recovered Cohort 3 donors showed two negative PCRs, clearance, or symptom resolution. In the study's own analysis: Amplification of reference gene primers was used by the study to estimate nucleated cell counts. Libraries were prepared by immunoSEQ multiplex PCR; TCRdb keeps only in-frame clonotypes and omits some of them. From that table come the V and J calls and clone size; the DNA was used to work out D and trimming. Here the sample spans roughly 290,000 clones, 87% being singletons. CDR1 and CDR2 (germline): MDHEN, SYDVKM. The CDR3 covers 16 residues. V shed 0 bases and J shed 0 bases, with 11 bases lying between them.

Sequencing used PBMCs or T cells enriched from blood (not recorded which). V gene TRBV28 combines with J gene TRBJ2-5; tentatively, D is TRBD2 (6 bases). The sequence was collected from a woman in her thirties or forties who had recovered from COVID-19. The CDR3 reads CASSLWERANQETQYF. As DNA, the CDR3 is TGTGCCAGCAGTTTATGGGAGCGGGCCAACCAAGAGACCCAGTACTTC.